This TCR beta chain came from a study of T cell repertoires in cytomegalovirus infection. Whole-study context: Researchers turned to recently identified HLA-C-restricted CMV epitopes as well as well-studied HLA-B-restricted ones. Indications of both CMV infection and matching HLA type were provided by public TCR beta signatures. Regarding the study as a whole: Public TCR beta family frequency separated CMV-and-HLA carriers, including in an independent cohort.

TCRdb reprocessed the reads via MiXCR and lists one record per CDR3 protein. Found here are around 340,000 distinct CDR3 sequences, about 29% of them singletons; the top ten hold over 15%. As to this clonotype: Its specificity is not known.

The CDR3 runs 15 residues. CDR1 LNHDA and CDR2 SQIVND come from the germline V gene (reference sequence). V was pared by 4 bases and J by 1 base, with 11 bases between. The chain carries TRBV19 and TRBJ2-1; the D gene is possibly TRBD2 (6 bases). Material: cultured PBMCs, obtained from culture after CMV antigen stimulation. The receptor's source is a human donor in good health (CMV status not recorded). Some clones in this sample may be carry-over from other donors' samples. The CDR3 DNA sequence: TGTGCCAGTAGTAGGGCGGGGACGTCCTACAATGAGCAGTTCTTC. Translating gives CASSRAGTSYNEQFF.